This entry features one T cell receptor (beta chain) sequence. Data came from immunoSEQ multiplex PCR; TCRdb stores just in-frame clones and leaves some out. The sample lists around 60,000 clones, approximately 90% occurring once. This sample stems from a study of OX40 agonist ivuxolimab in advanced cancers. The germline gives CDR1 SGHNT, CDR2 YENEEA. This CDR3 has 14 amino acids. V lost 0 bases to trimming and J lost 2 bases, with 6 bases between them. The material was CD4+ or CD8+ T cells sorted from blood, obtained in a trial of the OX40 agonist ivuxolimab. The chain uses TRBV11-3 and TRBJ2-3; no clear D. This TCR was sampled from an adult with an advanced solid tumor such as melanoma, head and neck, liver or kidney cancer. The CDR3 sequence: CASSLDGATDTQYF. The CDR3, as DNA: TGTGCCAGCAGCTTAGACGGTGCCACAGATACGCAGTATTTT.